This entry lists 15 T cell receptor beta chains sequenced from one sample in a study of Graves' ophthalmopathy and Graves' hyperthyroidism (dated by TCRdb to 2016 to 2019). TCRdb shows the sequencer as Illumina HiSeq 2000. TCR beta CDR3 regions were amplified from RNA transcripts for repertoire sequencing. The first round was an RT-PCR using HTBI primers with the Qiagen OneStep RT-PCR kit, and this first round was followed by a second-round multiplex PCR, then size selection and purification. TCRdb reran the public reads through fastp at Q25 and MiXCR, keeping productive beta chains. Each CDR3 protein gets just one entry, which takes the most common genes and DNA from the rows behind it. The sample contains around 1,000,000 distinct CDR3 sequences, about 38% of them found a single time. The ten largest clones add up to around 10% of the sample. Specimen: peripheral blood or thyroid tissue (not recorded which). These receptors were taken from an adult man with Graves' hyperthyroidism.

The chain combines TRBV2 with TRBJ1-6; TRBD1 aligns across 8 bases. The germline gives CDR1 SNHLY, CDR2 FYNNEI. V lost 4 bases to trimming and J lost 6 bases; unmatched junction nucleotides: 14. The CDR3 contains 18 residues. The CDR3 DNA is TGTGCCAGCAGTGCCCCAGACAGGGGTGCAATCGGTAATTCACCCCTCCACTTT. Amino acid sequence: CASSAPDRGAIGNSPLHF.

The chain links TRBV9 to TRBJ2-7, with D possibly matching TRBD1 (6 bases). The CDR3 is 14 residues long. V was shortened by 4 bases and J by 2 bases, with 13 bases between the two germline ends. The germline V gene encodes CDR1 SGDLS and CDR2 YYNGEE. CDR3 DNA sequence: TGTGCCAGCAGCCCCCGACAGGACGCCTACGAGCAGTACTTC. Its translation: CASSPRQDAYEQYF.

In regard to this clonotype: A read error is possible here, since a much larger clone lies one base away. The CDR3 protein is CASSQEHRDRDYEQYF. CDR3 in DNA: TGCGCCAGCAGCCAAGAGCACAGAGACAGGGACTACGAGCAGTACTTC. The V call is TRBV4-3, the J call TRBJ2-7, with 7 bases lining up with TRBD1. CDR1 and CDR2 from the germline V gene are LGHNA and YSLEER. This CDR3 comprises 16 residues. V shed 0 bases and J 3 bases; nucleotides not matched to a gene: 8.

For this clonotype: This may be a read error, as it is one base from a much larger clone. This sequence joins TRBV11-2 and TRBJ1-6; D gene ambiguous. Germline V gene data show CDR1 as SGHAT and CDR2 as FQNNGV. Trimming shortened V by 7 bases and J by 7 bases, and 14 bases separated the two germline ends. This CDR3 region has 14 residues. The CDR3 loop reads CASKPEEDNSPLHF. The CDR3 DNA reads TGTGCCAGCAAACCAGAGGAAGACAATTCACCCCTCCACTTT.

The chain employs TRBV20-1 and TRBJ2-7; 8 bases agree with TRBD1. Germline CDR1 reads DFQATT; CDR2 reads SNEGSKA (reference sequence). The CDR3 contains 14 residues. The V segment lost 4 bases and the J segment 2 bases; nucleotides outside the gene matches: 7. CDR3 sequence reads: CSANTGTGTYEQYF. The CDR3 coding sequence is TGCAGTGCTAACACCGGGACAGGCACCTACGAGCAGTACTTC.

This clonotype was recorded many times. The DNA of the CDR3 is TGTGCCATCAGTGGGACAGGATTAACCTACGAGCAGTACTTC. It specifies CAISGTGLTYEQYF. The rearrangement links TRBV10-3 to TRBJ2-7, with TRBD1 matching 7 bases. V shed 4 bases and J 2 bases; nucleotides not matched to a gene: 5. CDR3 size: 14 residues. CDR1 and CDR2 (germline): ENHRY, SYGVKD.

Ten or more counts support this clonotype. CDR3 coding DNA: TGTGCCAGCGCTATCGGGAGATCCTACGAGCAGTACTTC. This codes for CASAIGRSYEQYF. The rearrangement joins TRBV11-2 to TRBJ2-7, with a tentative D call TRBD2 (6 bases). Germline V lookup: CDR1 SGHAT, CDR2 FQNNGV. V shed 8 bases and J shed 1 base, with 12 bases lying between them. CDR3 length equals 13 residues.

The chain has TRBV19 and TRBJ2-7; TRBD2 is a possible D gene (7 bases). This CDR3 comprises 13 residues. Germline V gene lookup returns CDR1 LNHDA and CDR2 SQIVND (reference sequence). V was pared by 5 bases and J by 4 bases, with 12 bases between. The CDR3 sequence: CASSGSGTYEQYF. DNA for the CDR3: TGTGCCAGTAGTGGGAGCGGGACATACGAGCAGTACTTC. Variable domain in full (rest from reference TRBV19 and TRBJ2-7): DGGITQSPKYLFRKEGQNVTLSCEQNLNHDAMYWYRQDPGQGLRLIYYSQIVNDFQKGDIAEGYSVSREKKESFPLTVTSAQKNPTAFYLCASSGSGTYEQYFGPGTRLTVT.

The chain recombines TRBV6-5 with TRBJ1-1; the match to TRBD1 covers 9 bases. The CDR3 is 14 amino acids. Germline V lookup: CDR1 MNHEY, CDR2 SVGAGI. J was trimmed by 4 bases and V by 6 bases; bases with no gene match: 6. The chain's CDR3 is CASRPGQGSTEAFF. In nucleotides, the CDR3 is TGTGCCAGCAGACCGGGACAGGGTAGCACTGAAGCTTTCTTT.

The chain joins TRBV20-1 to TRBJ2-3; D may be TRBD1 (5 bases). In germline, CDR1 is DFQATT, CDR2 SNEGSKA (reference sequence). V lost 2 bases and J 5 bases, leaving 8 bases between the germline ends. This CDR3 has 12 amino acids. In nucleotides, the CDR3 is TGCAGTGCTAGACAGGGAATAGATACGCAGTATTTT. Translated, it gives CSARQGIDTQYF.

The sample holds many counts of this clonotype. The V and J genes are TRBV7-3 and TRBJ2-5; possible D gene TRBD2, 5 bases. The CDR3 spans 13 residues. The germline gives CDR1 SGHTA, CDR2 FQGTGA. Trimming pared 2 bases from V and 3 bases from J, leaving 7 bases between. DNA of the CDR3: TGTGCCAGCAGCTTATTCGGGGAAGAGACCCAGTACTTC. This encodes CASSLFGEETQYF.

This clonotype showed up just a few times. CDR3 in amino acids: CASRLPGSYEQYF. CDR3 nucleotides: TGTGCCAGCCGCCTACCTGGCTCCTACGAGCAGTACTTC. This chain links TRBV11-1 with TRBJ2-7, with unresolved D. The CDR3 runs 13 residues. Germline CDR1 and CDR2: SGHAT and FQDESV (reference sequence). V dropped 8 bases and J dropped 0 bases, with 11 bases sitting between them.

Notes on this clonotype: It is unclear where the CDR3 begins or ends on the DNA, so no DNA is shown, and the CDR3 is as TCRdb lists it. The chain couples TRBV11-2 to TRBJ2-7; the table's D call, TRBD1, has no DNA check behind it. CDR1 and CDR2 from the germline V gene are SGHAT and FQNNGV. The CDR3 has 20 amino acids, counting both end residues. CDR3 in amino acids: CASSIYLCSVVAPGGYEQYF.

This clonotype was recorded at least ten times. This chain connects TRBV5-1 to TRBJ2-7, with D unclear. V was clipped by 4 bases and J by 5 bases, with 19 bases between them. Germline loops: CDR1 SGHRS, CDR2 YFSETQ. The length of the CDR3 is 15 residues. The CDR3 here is CASSDGPQAADEQYF. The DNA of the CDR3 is TGCGCCAGCAGCGACGGTCCGCAAGCAGCTGACGAGCAGTACTTC. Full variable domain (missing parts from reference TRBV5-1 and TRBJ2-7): KAGVTQTPRYLIKTRGQQVTLSCSPISGHRSVSWYQQTPGQGLQFLFEYFSETQRNKGNFPGRFSGRQFSNSRSEMNVSTLELGDSALYLCASSDGPQAADEQYFGPGTRLTVT.

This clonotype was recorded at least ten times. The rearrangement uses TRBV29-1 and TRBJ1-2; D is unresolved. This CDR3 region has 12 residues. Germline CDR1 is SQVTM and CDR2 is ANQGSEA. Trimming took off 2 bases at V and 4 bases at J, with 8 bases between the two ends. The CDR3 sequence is CSVERQLYGYTF. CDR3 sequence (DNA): TGCAGCGTTGAACGGCAGCTCTATGGCTACACCTTC.